This T cell receptor beta chain was sequenced in a study of T cell repertoires in cytomegalovirus infection (dated by TCRdb to between 2019 and 2020). Concerning the study at large: The HLA type of each donor mattered for the analysis, because public TCR beta signatures pointed to carriage of CMV infection along with the matching HLA type. The research as a whole found: In the ex vivo response, HLA-C-restricted CMV-specific TCR beta clonotypes were dominant, and in two of eight donors the single most frequent clonotype came from this HLA-C-restricted group. Carriers of CMV infection plus the relevant HLA type were discriminated by the cumulative frequency of public TCR beta family members in the study cohort and in an independent roughly 380-donor cohort.

Instrument on record: Illumina HiSeq 1500. Starting from the raw public reads, TCRdb applied fastp trimming at Q25, assembled clones with MiXCR and retained in-frame beta chains. CDR3 protein sequences are deduplicated, and each keeps its most common genes and DNA. For this sample the table gives under 300,000 distinct CDR3 sequences, of which over 9% were detected only once. 1.5% to 2% of the sample goes to the ten largest clones. Taken from cysteine to phenylalanine, the CDR3 has 13 residues. Only the CDR3 region is kept as DNA, spanning 39 bases read in frame from base 1. Trimming takes 1 base from V and 0 bases from J, and the germline ends sit 3 bases apart. Sequences SGHTA (CDR1) and FQGNSA (CDR2) are obtained from the germline V gene. This clonotype occurred many times. Its antigen remains undetermined. Per-base qualities were not stored, and no clone one base away is much larger.

This sequence uses TRBV7-2 and TRBJ2-5; the D gene cannot be resolved reliably. Sequenced sample: PBMCs. This sequence was found in a human donor in good health (CMV status not recorded). Some clones in this sample may be carry-over from other donors' samples. In nucleotides, the sequence is TGTGCCAGCAGCTTAGGCAACCAAGAGACCCAGTACTTC. This yields the protein CASSLGNQETQYF.